The rows below give T cell receptor beta chains drawn from one sample of a study of T cells in localized non-small cell lung cancer. The protocol was immunoSEQ multiplex PCR, while the TCRdb copy is restricted to in-frame clones and leaves out a portion. In the table there are about 46,000 clones, around 86% of which are singletons. The source was peripheral blood mononuclear cells, collected before any cancer treatment. Every receptor here comes from a man between 40 and 69 years old with stage III lung adenocarcinoma. The CDR3 runs from the conserved cysteine through the conserved F or W. The D gene is left open where the match is weak.

D gene: TRBD1; J gene: TRBJ1-2; V gene: TRBV27; CDR3 protein: CASSTGQGSGGYTF
D gene: .; J gene: TRBJ1-1; V gene: TRBV29-1; CDR3 protein: CSVKKTDSNTEAFF
D gene: .; J gene: TRBJ1-2; V gene: TRBV10-3; CDR3 protein: CAISESAGGRYGYTF
D gene: .; J gene: TRBJ2-7; V gene: TRBV15; CDR3 protein: CATSGPLSSEQYF
D gene: TRBD2; J gene: TRBJ2-3; V gene: TRBV5-4; CDR3 protein: CASSSVAGITDTQYF
D gene: .; J gene: TRBJ1-4; V gene: TRBV10-2; CDR3 protein: CASSPGGRQEKLFF
D gene: .; J gene: TRBJ1-2; V gene: TRBV25-1; CDR3 protein: CASSDRVANGYTF
D gene: .; J gene: TRBJ1-1; V gene: TRBV5-4; CDR3 protein: CASSLEGSRAFF
D gene: .; J gene: TRBJ2-7; V gene: TRBV9; CDR3 protein: CASSRDWVEQYF
D gene: TRBD1; J gene: TRBJ2-1; V gene: TRBV11-1; CDR3 protein: CASSEERTGWDEQFF
D gene: TRBD2; J gene: TRBJ2-1; V gene: TRBV7-2; CDR3 protein: CASSLVTGGHNEQFF
D gene: .; J gene: TRBJ2-5; V gene: TRBV5-1; CDR3 protein: CASRQSPAETQYF
D gene: TRBD1; J gene: TRBJ1-2; V gene: TRBV6-6; CDR3 protein: CASSPGQGGGYTF
D gene: .; J gene: TRBJ1-4; V gene: TRBV6-6; CDR3 protein: CASSYSGASTNEKLFF
D gene: TRBD2; J gene: TRBJ2-5; V gene: TRBV12-5; CDR3 protein: CASAVSGGETQYF
D gene: .; J gene: TRBJ2-5; V gene: TRBV7-9; CDR3 protein: CASSSQGGQETQYF
D gene: TRBD2; J gene: TRBJ2-1; V gene: TRBV5-1; CDR3 protein: CASRATSGGANEQFF
D gene: .; J gene: TRBJ2-5; V gene: TRBV10-3; CDR3 protein: CAIGQETQYF
D gene: TRBD1; J gene: TRBJ1-1; V gene: TRBV5-6; CDR3 protein: CASSSVDREKAFF
D gene: .; J gene: TRBJ2-3; V gene: TRBV5-5; CDR3 protein: CASSFGTSSHTDTQYF
D gene: .; J gene: TRBJ1-5; V gene: TRBV9; CDR3 protein: CASSAGPTGPQHF
D gene: .; J gene: TRBJ1-2; V gene: TRBV12-5; CDR3 protein: CASGLGPRSLYGYTF
D gene: .; J gene: TRBJ2-3; V gene: TRBV5-6; CDR3 protein: CASSLAVTGSTDTQYF
D gene: .; J gene: TRBJ2-1; V gene: TRBV9; CDR3 protein: CASSVDWGRGNEQFF
D gene: .; J gene: TRBJ1-6; V gene: TRBV9; CDR3 protein: CASSVMGGFESPLHF
D gene: .; J gene: TRBJ2-3; V gene: TRBV27; CDR3 protein: CASSLGAATSTDTQYF
D gene: .; J gene: TRBJ1-1; V gene: TRBV2; CDR3 protein: CASSGEGLGTEAFF
D gene: .; J gene: TRBJ2-5; V gene: TRBV19; CDR3 protein: CASSNQGREGETQYF
D gene: TRBD2; J gene: TRBJ2-3; V gene: TRBV5-4; CDR3 protein: CASSSGLAGGPVSTDTQYF
D gene: .; J gene: TRBJ2-1; V gene: TRBV4-2; CDR3 protein: CASSWGGTLKRGEQFF
D gene: TRBD1; J gene: TRBJ2-5; V gene: TRBV11-1; CDR3 protein: CASSFDRGGDWGQETQYF
D gene: .; J gene: TRBJ2-3; V gene: TRBV5-4; CDR3 protein: CASSLADTQYF
D gene: TRBD2; J gene: TRBJ2-2; V gene: TRBV4-1; CDR3 protein: CASSQEGLAGGSTGELFF
D gene: TRBD2; J gene: TRBJ2-3; V gene: TRBV7-2; CDR3 protein: CASSPRVAGDTQYF
D gene: TRBD1; J gene: TRBJ1-1; V gene: TRBV6-1; CDR3 protein: CASSVGQGEAFF
D gene: .; J gene: TRBJ1-2; V gene: TRBV6-1; CDR3 protein: CASSEAQRGYTF
D gene: TRBD1; J gene: TRBJ1-4; V gene: TRBV5-1; CDR3 protein: CAGSFGATGREKLFF
D gene: .; J gene: TRBJ2-6; V gene: TRBV14; CDR3 protein: CASSRLRQVNSFGANVLTF
D gene: .; J gene: TRBJ2-1; V gene: TRBV12-1; CDR3 protein: CASSLGPPDEQFF
D gene: .; J gene: TRBJ2-7; V gene: TRBV5-1; CDR3 protein: CASSLAGRSEQYF
D gene: TRBD2; J gene: TRBJ2-7; V gene: TRBV6-6; CDR3 protein: CASSSLAGYEQYF
D gene: .; J gene: TRBJ2-5; V gene: TRBV6-1; CDR3 protein: CASSENLGHQETQYF
D gene: .; J gene: TRBJ2-1; V gene: TRBV11-2; CDR3 protein: CASSLGQHNEQFF
D gene: .; J gene: TRBJ2-1; V gene: TRBV5-8; CDR3 protein: CASSLFINEQFF
D gene: .; J gene: TRBJ2-2; V gene: TRBV11-3; CDR3 protein: CASSFGRNTGELFF
D gene: TRBD1; J gene: TRBJ2-7; V gene: TRBV5-6; CDR3 protein: CASSSAGQGGEQYF